These 5 T cell receptor beta chains were sequenced from one sample in a study of lymphopenia after photon versus proton radiotherapy. Sequencing used immunoSEQ multiplex PCR; TCRdb keeps in-frame clones, though not all of them. The sample consists of around 33,000 clones, 89% of them appearing once. The specimen was peripheral blood, collected from a patient treated with proton-based radiotherapy. These TCRs come from a woman aged 70-85 years with pancreatic cancer. Some clones in this sample may be carry-over from other donors' samples.

The chain links TRBV29-1 to TRBJ2-1; possible D gene TRBD1, 5 bases. The CDR3 sequence is 15 residues long. Between the trimmed V and J ends, which lost 3 bases and 2 bases, there was a span of 14 bases. Per the germline V gene, CDR1 is SQVTM and CDR2 is ANQGSEA. As DNA, the CDR3 is TGCAGCGTTGACGATCTTGGCAGGGCCTACAATGAGCAGTTCTTC. Amino acids: CSVDDLGRAYNEQFF.

The chain links TRBV10-3 to TRBJ2-3, with TRBD2 matching 9 bases. The V gene end was trimmed by 2 bases and the J gene end by 4 bases; junction bases not matched to a gene: 7. Germline V gives CDR1 ENHRY, CDR2 SYGVKD. This CDR3 region has 16 residues. CDR3 DNA sequence: TGTGCCATCAGTGAGCCGGGACTAGCCCTGCCAGATACGCAGTATTTT. It codes for CAISEPGLALPDTQYF.

V usage is TRBV28 and J usage is TRBJ1-5, with D possibly TRBD1 on 5 matching bases. The germline gives CDR1 MDHEN, CDR2 SYDVKM. CDR3 size: 14 residues. V was cut by 6 bases and J by 3 bases, with 12 bases left in between. The CDR3 DNA sequence: TGTGCCAGCAGGGGCGTTGGGGCCAATCAGCCCCAGCATTTT. Protein: CASRGVGANQPQHF.

V and J are TRBV10-3 and TRBJ2-1; TRBD2 matches 8 bases. With V trimmed by 0 bases and J by 4 bases, 5 bases remained unmatched. CDR3 size: 16 residues. The germline CDR1 and CDR2 sequences are ENHRY and SYGVKD. Here the CDR3 reads CAISESIAGSYNEQFF. The DNA of the CDR3 is TGTGCCATCAGTGAGTCGATAGCGGGGAGTTACAATGAGCAGTTCTTC.

The rearrangement uses TRBV5-4 and TRBJ1-4; TRBD1 aligns across 7 bases. The CDR3 is 17 residues long. With 3 bases clipped from V and 2 bases from J, the junction kept 10 bases outside the gene matches. Germline V CDR1 and CDR2: SGHNT, YYREEE (reference sequence). Here the CDR3 DNA reads TGTGCCAGCAGCTACTACGGGGGCAGGGGGACTAATGAAAAACTGTTTTTT. This sequence encodes CASSYYGGRGTNEKLFF.